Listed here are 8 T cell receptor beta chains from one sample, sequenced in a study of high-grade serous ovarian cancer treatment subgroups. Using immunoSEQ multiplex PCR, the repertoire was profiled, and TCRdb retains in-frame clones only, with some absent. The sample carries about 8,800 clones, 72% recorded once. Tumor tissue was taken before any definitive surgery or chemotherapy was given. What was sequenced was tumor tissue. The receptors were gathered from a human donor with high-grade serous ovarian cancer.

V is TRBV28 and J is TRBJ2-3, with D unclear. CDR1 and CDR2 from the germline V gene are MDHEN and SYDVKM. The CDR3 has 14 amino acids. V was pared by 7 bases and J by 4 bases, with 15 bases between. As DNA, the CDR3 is TGTGCCAGCACCCTTGACCAGGTTGCAGATACGCAGTATTTT. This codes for CASTLDQVADTQYF.

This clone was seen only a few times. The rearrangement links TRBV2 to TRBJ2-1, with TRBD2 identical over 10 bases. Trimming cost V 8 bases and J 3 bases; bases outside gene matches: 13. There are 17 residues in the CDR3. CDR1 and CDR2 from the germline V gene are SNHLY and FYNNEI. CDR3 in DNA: TGTGCCAGCTCTACTACCCGGACTAGCGGAATCTACAATGAGCAGTTCTTC. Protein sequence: CASSTTRTSGIYNEQFF.

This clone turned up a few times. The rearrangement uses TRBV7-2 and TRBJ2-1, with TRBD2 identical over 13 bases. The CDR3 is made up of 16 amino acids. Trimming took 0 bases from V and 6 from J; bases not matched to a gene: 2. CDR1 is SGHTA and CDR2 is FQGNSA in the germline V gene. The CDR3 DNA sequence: TGTGCCAGCAGCTTAGCCGGGACTAGCGGGGTCAATGAGCAGTTCTTC. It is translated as CASSLAGTSGVNEQFF. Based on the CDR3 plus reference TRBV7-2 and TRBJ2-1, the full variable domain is GAGVSQSPSNKVTEKGKDVELRCDPISGHTALYWYRQSLGQGLEFLIYFQGNSAPDKSGLPSDRFSAERTGGSVSTLTIQRTQQEDSAVYLCASSLAGTSGVNEQFFGPGTRLTVL.

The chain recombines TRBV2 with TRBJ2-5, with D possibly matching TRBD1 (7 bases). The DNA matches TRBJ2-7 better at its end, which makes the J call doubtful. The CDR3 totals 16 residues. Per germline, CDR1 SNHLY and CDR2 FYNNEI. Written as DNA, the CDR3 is TGTGCCAGCAGTGATTCCCGGCAGGGGGGAGGCTACGAGCAGTACTTC. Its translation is CASSDSRQGGGYEQYF.

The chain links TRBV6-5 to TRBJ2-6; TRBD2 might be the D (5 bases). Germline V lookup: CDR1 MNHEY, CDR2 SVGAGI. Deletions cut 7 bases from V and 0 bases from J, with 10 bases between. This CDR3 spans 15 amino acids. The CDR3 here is CASKPRGSGANVLTF. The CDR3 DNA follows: TGTGCCAGCAAACCCCGGGGCTCTGGGGCCAACGTCCTGACTTTC.

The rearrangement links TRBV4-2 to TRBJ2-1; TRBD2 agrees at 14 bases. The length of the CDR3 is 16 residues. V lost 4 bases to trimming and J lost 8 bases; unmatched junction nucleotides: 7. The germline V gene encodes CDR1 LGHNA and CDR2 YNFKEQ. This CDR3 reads CASSLSGTSGRDEQFF. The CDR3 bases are TGTGCCAGCAGCCTTAGCGGGACTAGCGGGAGAGATGAGCAGTTCTTC.

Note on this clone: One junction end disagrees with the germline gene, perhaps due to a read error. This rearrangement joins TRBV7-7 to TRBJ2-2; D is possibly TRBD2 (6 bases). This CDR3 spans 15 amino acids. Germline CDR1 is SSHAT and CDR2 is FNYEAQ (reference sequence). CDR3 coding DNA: TGTGCTAGCAGCTTAAGAAGGGGAGGAGCCGGGGAGCTGTTTTTT. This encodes CASSLRRGGAGELFF.

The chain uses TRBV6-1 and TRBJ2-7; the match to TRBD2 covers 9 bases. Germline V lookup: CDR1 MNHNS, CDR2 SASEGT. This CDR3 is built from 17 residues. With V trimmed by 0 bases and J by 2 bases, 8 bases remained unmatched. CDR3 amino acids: CASSEATAGGGTYEQYF. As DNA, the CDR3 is TGTGCCAGCAGTGAAGCAACAGCGGGAGGCGGGACCTACGAGCAGTACTTC.